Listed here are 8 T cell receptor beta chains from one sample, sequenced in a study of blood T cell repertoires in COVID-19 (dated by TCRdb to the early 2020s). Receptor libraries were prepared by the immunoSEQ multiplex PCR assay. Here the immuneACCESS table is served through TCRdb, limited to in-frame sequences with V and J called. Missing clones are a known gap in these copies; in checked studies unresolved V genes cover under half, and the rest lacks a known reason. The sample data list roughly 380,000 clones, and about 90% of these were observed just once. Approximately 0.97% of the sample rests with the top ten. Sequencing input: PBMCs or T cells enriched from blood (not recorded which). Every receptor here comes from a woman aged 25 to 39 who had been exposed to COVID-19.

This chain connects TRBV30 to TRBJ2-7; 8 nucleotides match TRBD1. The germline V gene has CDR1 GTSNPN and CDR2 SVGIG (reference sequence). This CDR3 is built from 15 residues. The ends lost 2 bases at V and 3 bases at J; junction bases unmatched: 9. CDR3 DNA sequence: TGTGCCTGGAGTTCTCCCGGGACAGGTGTCTACGAGCAGTACTTC. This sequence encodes CAWSSPGTGVYEQYF.

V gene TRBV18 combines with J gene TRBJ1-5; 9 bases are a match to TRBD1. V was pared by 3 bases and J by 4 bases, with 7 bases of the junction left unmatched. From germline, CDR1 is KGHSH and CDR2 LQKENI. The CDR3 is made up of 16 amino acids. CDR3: CASSPGQGTVNQPQHF. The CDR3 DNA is TGTGCCAGCTCACCGGGACAGGGTACTGTGAATCAGCCCCAGCATTTT. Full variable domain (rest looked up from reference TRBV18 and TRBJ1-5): NAGVMQNPRHLVRRRGQEARLRCSPMKGHSHVYWYRQLPEEGLKFMVYLQKENIIDESGMPKERFSAEFPKEGPSILRIQQVVRGDSAAYFCASSPGQGTVNQPQHFGDGTRLSIL.

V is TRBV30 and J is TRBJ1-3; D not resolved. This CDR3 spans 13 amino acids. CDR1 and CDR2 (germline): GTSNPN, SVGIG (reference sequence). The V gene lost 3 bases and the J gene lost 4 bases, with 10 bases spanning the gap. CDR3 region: CAWREKQGNTIYF. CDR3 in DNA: TGTGCCTGGAGGGAGAAGCAGGGAAACACCATATATTTT.

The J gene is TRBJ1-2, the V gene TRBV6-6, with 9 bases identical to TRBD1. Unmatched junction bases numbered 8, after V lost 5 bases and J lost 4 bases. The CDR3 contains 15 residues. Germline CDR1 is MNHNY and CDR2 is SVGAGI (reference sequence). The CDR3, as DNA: TGTGCCAGCAGTCGCCCGTGGGGACAGGGCTATGGCTACACCTTC. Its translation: CASSRPWGQGYGYTF.

CDR3 residues: CASSSGIQETQYF. The CDR3, as DNA: TGTGCCAGCAGCTCAGGGATCCAAGAGACCCAGTACTTC. The V call is TRBV6-5, the J call TRBJ2-5; D might be TRBD1 (5 bases). CDR3 length: 13 residues. V was pared by 6 bases and J by 1 base, with 9 bases between. Germline-derived CDR1 and CDR2 are MNHEY and SVGAGI.

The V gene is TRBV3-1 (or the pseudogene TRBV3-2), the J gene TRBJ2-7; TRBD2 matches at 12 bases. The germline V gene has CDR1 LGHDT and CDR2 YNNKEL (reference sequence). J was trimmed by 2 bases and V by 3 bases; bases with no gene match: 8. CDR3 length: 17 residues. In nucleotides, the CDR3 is TGTGCCAGCAGCCAGGTGAACAGACTAGCGGGGGCCTACGAGCAGTACTTC. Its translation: CASSQVNRLAGAYEQYF.

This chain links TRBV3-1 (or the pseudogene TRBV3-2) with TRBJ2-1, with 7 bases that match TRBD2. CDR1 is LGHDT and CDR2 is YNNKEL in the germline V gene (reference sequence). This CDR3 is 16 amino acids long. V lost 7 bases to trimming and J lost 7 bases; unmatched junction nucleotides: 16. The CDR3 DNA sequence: TGTGCCAGCACCCTCACGTGGGGGAGGGCCGGGAATGAGCAGTTCTTC. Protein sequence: CASTLTWGRAGNEQFF.

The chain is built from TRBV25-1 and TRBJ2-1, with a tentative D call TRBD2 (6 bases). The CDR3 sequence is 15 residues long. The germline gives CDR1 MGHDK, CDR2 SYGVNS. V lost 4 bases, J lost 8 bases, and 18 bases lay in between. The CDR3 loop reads CASSGWRDPGDEQFF. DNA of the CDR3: TGTGCCAGCAGTGGATGGCGGGACCCAGGCGATGAGCAGTTCTTC.